The 30 T cell receptor beta chains presented below share a single source sample, sequenced in a study of cytomegalovirus exposure and HLA in healthy donors. PCR amplification relied on 60 Vbeta primers (plus 13 Jbeta primers). Clones were read by immunoSEQ multiplex PCR, and TCRdb kept only the in-frame ones, dropping some. The sample shows about 170,000 clones, around 80% of them seen only once. Sequenced: PBMCs. The receptors derive from a woman in her 50s in good health and CMV-seropositive.

J is TRBJ2-1 and V is TRBV5-1, with 10 bases fitting TRBD2. The V and J ends lost 0 bases and 8 bases, in that order; junction bases with no gene match: 8. The CDR3 totals 16 residues. Germline CDR1 and CDR2: SGHRS and YFSETQ. The CDR3 nucleotides read TGCGCCAGCAGCTTGGTTCTAGCGGGAGAACGGGATGAGCAGTTCTTC. Protein: CASSLVLAGERDEQFF.

This chain uses TRBV29-1 with TRBJ1-1, with TRBD1 matching over 8 bases. The CDR3 covers 13 residues. From germline, CDR1 is SQVTM and CDR2 ANQGSEA. The V and J ends lost 3 bases and 3 bases, in that order; junction bases with no gene match: 3. The CDR3 bases are TGCAGCGTTGAGGGGGACAGGTACACTGAAGCTTTCTTT. It codes for CSVEGDRYTEAFF.

V and J are TRBV9 and TRBJ2-1; 7 positions match TRBD2. Trimming at V came to 4 bases and at J to 5 bases, leaving 9 bases not matched to a gene. Germline V gives CDR1 SGDLS, CDR2 YYNGEE. The CDR3 is made up of 15 amino acids. The CDR3 DNA sequence: TGTGCCAGCAGCTTCCGACTAGCAGATCACAATGAGCAGTTCTTC. Protein sequence: CASSFRLADHNEQFF.

Remarks on this clone: Other DNA sequences in this sample translate to the same CDR3. The chain uses TRBV19 and TRBJ2-7; 11 positions match TRBD2. This CDR3 has 16 amino acids. Looked up from germline, CDR1 is LNHDA and CDR2 is SQIVND (reference sequence). Trimming at V came to 3 bases and at J to 2 bases, leaving 6 bases not matched to a gene. CDR3 coding DNA: TGTGCCAGTAGTATGGCCGGGACTAGCGGAACCTACGAGCAGTACTTC. This codes for CASSMAGTSGTYEQYF.

Notes on this clone: This same CDR3 is encoded by further DNA sequences in the sample. The V and J genes are TRBV5-1 and TRBJ1-1, with 7 bases aligning to TRBD1. V lost 3 bases and J lost 1; bases outside the gene matches: 3. Germline V CDR1 and CDR2: SGHRS, YFSETQ. CDR3 length equals 14 residues. CDR3 nucleotide sequence: TGCGCCAGCAGCTGGGGACAGACGAACACTGAAGCTTTCTTT. Translated, it gives CASSWGQTNTEAFF.

The chain links TRBV5-1 to TRBJ1-3; a weak D match, TRBD1 (5 bases). Per the germline V gene, CDR1 is SGHRS and CDR2 is YFSETQ. V lost 4 bases and J lost 0, with 11 bases in between. The CDR3 length is 15 residues. The CDR3 reads CASSPTGGSGNTIYF. In nucleotides, the CDR3 is TGCGCCAGCAGCCCGACGGGGGGCTCTGGAAACACCATATATTTT.

As for this clone: The sample has other DNA sequences that encode this CDR3 too. The gene calls are TRBV18 and TRBJ1-5; TRBD1 agrees at 8 bases. Germline V lookup: CDR1 KGHSH, CDR2 LQKENI. Unmatched junction bases numbered 6, after V lost 6 bases and J lost 5 bases. The CDR3 is 14 residues long. CDR3 sequence reads: CASSPQGADQPQHF. Here the CDR3 DNA reads TGTGCCAGCTCGCCCCAGGGGGCAGATCAGCCCCAGCATTTT.

This clone was counted a single time. V and J are TRBV4-2 and TRBJ2-2; D not certain. V lost 0 bases and J lost 4, with 9 bases in between. Germline V lookup: CDR1 LGHNA, CDR2 YNFKEQ. The CDR3 totals 15 residues. This CDR3 reads CASSQDGLVTGELFF. The CDR3 bases are TGTGCCAGCAGCCAAGATGGCCTAGTCACCGGGGAGCTGTTTTTT.

V and J are TRBV9 and TRBJ2-7, with 9 bases aligning to TRBD1. Trimming at V came to 0 bases and at J to 3 bases, leaving 4 bases not matched to a gene. The CDR3 has 15 residues. The germline V gene encodes CDR1 SGDLS and CDR2 YYNGEE. The CDR3 DNA reads TGTGCCAGCAGCGTAGAGGGGACAGGGCTCTACGAGCAGTACTTC. Protein sequence: CASSVEGTGLYEQYF.

J is TRBJ2-7 and V is TRBV30; 8 nucleotides align to TRBD1. CDR3 length: 13 amino acids. J gave up 2 bases and V 2 bases, and 2 bases lay outside the gene matches. Germline-derived CDR1 and CDR2 are GTSNPN and SVGIG (reference sequence). CDR3 DNA sequence: TGTGCCTGGAGTACAGGGGGACCCTACGAGCAGTACTTC. Protein: CAWSTGGPYEQYF.

This chain uses TRBV4-1 with TRBJ1-5, with 11 nucleotides matching TRBD1. The CDR3 totals 20 residues. The ends lost 0 bases at V and 0 bases at J; junction bases unmatched: 10. The V gene's germline CDR1 is MGHRA and CDR2 YSYEKL. CDR3 nucleotides: TGCGCCAGCAGCCAAGATCGAGGGACAGGGGGTCCTTATAGCAATCAGCCCCAGCATTTT. Its protein is CASSQDRGTGGPYSNQPQHF.

The J gene is TRBJ2-3, the V gene TRBV2, with 7 bases lining up with TRBD2. The CDR3 sequence is 16 residues long. With 1 base clipped from V and 0 bases from J, the junction kept 4 bases outside the gene matches. The germline gives CDR1 SNHLY, CDR2 FYNNEI. CDR3 protein: CASSEGTRISTDTQYF. As DNA, the CDR3 is TGTGCCAGCAGTGAAGGGACTAGGATTAGCACAGATACGCAGTATTTT. Full variable domain (outside the CDR3, taken from reference TRBV2 and TRBJ2-3): EPEVTQTPSHQVTQMGQEVILRCVPISNHLYFYWYRQILGQKVEFLVSFYNNEISEKSEIFDDQFSVERPDGSNFTLKIRSTKLEDSAMYFCASSEGTRISTDTQYFGPGTRLTVL.

A remark on this clone: One end of the junction varies from germline; a read error may be responsible. The rearrangement joins TRBV7-9 to TRBJ1-2; 9 nucleotides match TRBD1. The CDR3 covers 18 residues. The germline V gene encodes CDR1 SEHNR and CDR2 FQNEAQ (reference sequence). This chain's CDR3 is CSSSFYRDRAQRNYGYTF. CDR3 bases: TGTTCCAGCAGCTTTTACCGGGACAGGGCCCAGAGAAACTATGGCTACACCTTC.

V gene TRBV19 combines with J gene TRBJ1-1; D not certain. V was trimmed by 5 bases and J by 8 bases, leaving 9 bases between them. This CDR3 contains 11 residues. CDR1 is LNHDA and CDR2 is SQIVND in the germline V gene (reference sequence). The CDR3: CASSRLAEAFF. DNA for the CDR3: TGTGCCAGTAGTCGCTTGGCCGAAGCTTTCTTT.

The chain carries TRBV10-3 and TRBJ2-2; 7 bases are a match to TRBD1. CDR3 length equals 13 residues. Germline CDR1 ENHRY, CDR2 SYGVKD. The V gene end was trimmed by 8 bases and the J gene end by 4 bases; junction bases not matched to a gene: 4. The CDR3 here is CAIGGTATGELFF. CDR3 coding DNA: TGTGCCATCGGTGGGACAGCCACCGGGGAGCTGTTTTTT.

This clone was detected once. The V gene is TRBV7-6, the J gene TRBJ2-2; weak D call: TRBD2 (7 bases). V dropped 4 bases and J dropped 4 bases, with 16 bases sitting between them. This CDR3 region has 16 residues. CDR1 SGHVS and CDR2 FNYEAQ come from the germline V gene. CDR3 nucleotide sequence: TGTGCCAGCAGCTCCCGGGCGGGGGCGGGCACCGGGGAGCTGTTTTTT. Translating gives CASSSRAGAGTGELFF.

This chain uses TRBV19 with TRBJ2-4, with TRBD1 matching 8 bases. The germline gives CDR1 LNHDA, CDR2 SQIVND (reference sequence). After removal of 3 bases from V and 0 bases from J, the junction contained 4 bases not matched to a gene. The CDR3 totals 16 residues. CDR3 sequence (DNA): TGTGCCAGTAGTATCCAGGGGGCCCTAGCCAAAAACATTCAGTACTTC. This gives the protein CASSIQGALAKNIQYF.

The chain couples TRBV27 to TRBJ2-7, with 7 bases that match TRBD1. The ends lost 0 bases at V and 3 bases at J; junction bases unmatched: 8. The germline V gene has CDR1 MNHEY and CDR2 SMNVEV (reference sequence). The CDR3 loop spans 16 amino acids. The CDR3 bases are TGTGCCAGCAGTTTATCCTGGTCGACAGGGAGCTACGAGCAGTACTTC. Its translation: CASSLSWSTGSYEQYF.

The J gene is TRBJ2-7, the V gene TRBV5-5; D is possibly TRBD1 (6 bases). V was clipped by 1 base and J by 0 bases, with 8 bases between them. CDR1 is SGHKS and CDR2 is YYEKEE in the germline V gene (reference sequence). The CDR3 runs to 14 residues. The CDR3 sequence is CASSLLGASYEQYF. In DNA, the CDR3 is TGTGCCAGCAGCTTGTTGGGGGCCTCCTACGAGCAGTACTTC.

The chain joins TRBV6-6 to TRBJ2-1; 10 bases line up with TRBD2. V dropped 6 bases and J dropped 3; count of bases not matched to a gene: 2. Per the germline V gene, CDR1 is MNHNY and CDR2 is SVGAGI (reference sequence). The CDR3 loop spans 14 amino acids. This chain's CDR3 is CASRLAGNYNEQFF. DNA of the CDR3: TGTGCCAGCAGACTAGCGGGAAACTACAATGAGCAGTTCTTC.

This rearrangement joins TRBV7-8 to TRBJ2-5, with 7 bases aligning to TRBD1. V lost 5 bases, J lost 4 bases, and 4 bases stayed unmatched. Germline CDR1 is SGHVS and CDR2 is FQNEAQ. The CDR3 is 13 amino acids. CDR3 coding DNA: TGTGCCAGCAGCATAAACAGGGGAGAGACCCAGTACTTC. It encodes CASSINRGETQYF.

V and J are TRBV7-2 and TRBJ1-3, with 10 nucleotides matching TRBD1. The CDR3 totals 17 residues. Germline assignment: CDR1 SGHTA and CDR2 FQGNSA. Trimming at V came to 4 bases and at J to 4 bases, leaving 10 bases not matched to a gene. CDR3 sequence reads: CASSSQTGGPKGNTIYF. In DNA form, the CDR3 reads TGTGCCAGCAGCTCACAGACAGGGGGCCCGAAAGGAAACACCATATATTTT.

J is TRBJ1-1 and V is TRBV4-2; D is undetermined. V was trimmed by 2 bases and J by 7 bases, leaving 17 bases between them. This CDR3 contains 15 residues. The germline CDR1 and CDR2 sequences are LGHNA and YNFKEQ. The DNA of the CDR3 is TGTGCCAGCAGCCAAACCGGGGTGGGAGTTGTTGAAGCTTTCTTT. Its protein product is CASSQTGVGVVEAFF.

CDR3 amino acids: CASSLARESADTQYF. In DNA form, the CDR3 reads TGTGCCAGCAGTTTGGCGCGGGAGAGCGCTGATACCCAGTACTTC. The V gene is TRBV28, the J gene TRBJ2-5, with 7 bases that match TRBD2. The CDR3 sequence is 15 residues long. The germline V gene has CDR1 MDHEN and CDR2 SYDVKM. The J segment lost 8 bases and the V segment lost 3 bases, leaving 12 bases of the junction unmatched.

This chain joins TRBV15 and TRBJ1-2; 8 nucleotides align to TRBD1. The CDR3 has 17 amino acids. The trim removed 3 bases at V and 4 bases at J, leaving 13 bases unmatched. From germline, CDR1 is LNHNV and CDR2 YYDKDF (reference sequence). CDR3 residues: CATSSQQGGLLGYGYTF. The DNA of the CDR3 is TGTGCCACCAGCAGTCAACAGGGGGGTCTATTGGGCTATGGCTACACCTTC.

This clone was seen only a few times. This chain links TRBV5-1 with TRBJ1-1; possibly TRBD1 for D (6 bases). The V and J ends lost 5 bases and 3 bases respectively, with 11 bases between them. From germline, CDR1 is SGHRS and CDR2 YFSETQ. CDR3 length: 13 residues. CDR3 DNA: TGCGCCAGCAGTGCACAGGGAGACACTGAAGCTTTCTTT. Translation gives CASSAQGDTEAFF.

The CDR3 protein is CASSFQENTEAFF. Here the CDR3 DNA reads TGTGCCAGCAGCTTCCAGGAGAACACTGAAGCTTTCTTT. The chain combines TRBV11-3 with TRBJ1-1; D ambiguous. CDR3 length: 13 residues. Trimming cost V 3 bases and J 1 base, with 6 bases left between them. The germline gives CDR1 SGHNT, CDR2 YENEEA.

This sequence joins TRBV28 and TRBJ2-3; no definite D call. The CDR3 has 16 amino acids. V was pared by 6 bases and J by 6 bases, with 22 bases between. Looked up from germline, CDR1 is MDHEN and CDR2 is SYDVKM. CDR3 in DNA: TGTGCCAGCAGGCCCCCTCCGGTCGGAGAGTTTGATACGCAGTATTTT. Protein: CASRPPPVGEFDTQYF.

The chain is built from TRBV5-1 and TRBJ2-7; D is possibly TRBD2 (5 bases). V was clipped by 0 bases and J by 0 bases, with 16 bases between them. The germline CDR1 and CDR2 sequences are SGHRS and YFSETQ. This CDR3 contains 17 residues. The CDR3 region has the DNA TGCGCCAGCAGCTTGGGTGGTTCGGGGATGGTCTCCTACGAGCAGTACTTC. It codes for CASSLGGSGMVSYEQYF.

This clone was found once. The rearrangement joins TRBV19 to TRBJ1-2, with 7 positions matching TRBD1. Losses at the gene ends were 7 bases for V and 4 bases for J; bases not matched to a gene: 9. This CDR3 is 14 amino acids long. Germline lookup yields CDR1 LNHDA and CDR2 SQIVND (reference sequence). The CDR3 bases are TGTGCCAGTAATGACAGGGATTTACTCTATGGCTACACCTTC. It codes for CASNDRDLLYGYTF. Using reference TRBV19 and TRBJ1-2 for the parts outside the CDR3, the full variable domain is DGGITQSPKYLFRKEGQNVTLSCEQNLNHDAMYWYRQDPGQGLRLIYYSQIVNDFQKGDIAEGYSVSREKKESFPLTVTSAQKNPTAFYLCASNDRDLLYGYTFGSGTRLTVV.